This is a list of T cell receptor beta chains from one sample in a study of blood T cells in healthy people across ages. TCRdb called the 5' RACE reads again in MiXCR, with one record for every CDR3 protein. The table records 950,000 to 1,200,000 distinct CDR3 sequences, around two fifths of them present only once. Material: blood. The source is a man in his late teens or twenties in good health. CDR3s include the opening cysteine and the closing phenylalanine or tryptophan. A D gene is named only where the DNA matches it firmly. Clone size is not always given. Where it is, it says once, few, many or a class for expanded clones.

clone_size j_call d_call v_call cdr3_nt cdr3_aa
. TRBJ1-1 TRBD1 TRBV29-1 TGCAGCGTTGAAGCCCGAGGACAGGGGGTCGGTGAAGCTTTCTTT CSVEARGQGVGEAFF
. TRBJ2-1 . TRBV7-2 TGTGCCAGCAGCTTAGTCCGCGAGAATGAGCAGTTCTTC CASSLVRENEQFF
. TRBJ1-1 . TRBV6-2/TRBV6-3 TGTGCCAGCAGTTGGCGCAGCCAGAACACTGAAGCTTTCTTT CASSWRSQNTEAFF
. TRBJ2-5 TRBD2 TRBV7-2 TGTGCCAGCAGCACTCGGACTAGCGGGGGCCGTGAGCAGTACTTC CASSTRTSGGREQYF
. TRBJ2-7 . TRBV3-1 TGTGCCAGCAGCCAAGGATCTGGGGCGTACGAGCAGTACTTC CASSQGSGAYEQYF
many TRBJ1-1 . TRBV12-3/TRBV12-4 TGTGCCAGCAGTTTAAGGGGTGAAGCTTTCTTT CASSLRGEAFF
. TRBJ1-2 . TRBV7-2 TGTGCCAGCAGCCCCAGGGTATCCGGTAGTGGCTACACCTTC CASSPRVSGSGYTF
. TRBJ2-1 . TRBV6-6 TGTGCCAGCAGTTACTTACAGGTGCGGTTCTTC CASSYLQVRFF
. TRBJ1-1 . TRBV6-5 TGTGCCAGCCGGGACGAGACTGAAGCTTTCTTT CASRDETEAFF
. TRBJ1-6 TRBD1 TRBV4-3 TGCGCCAGCAGCCAAGTTCAAGACAGGGGAAATTCACCCCTCCACTTT CASSQVQDRGNSPLHF
. TRBJ2-1 TRBD2 TRBV9 TGTGCCAGCAGCCCTACCGCTAGGGGGACTAGCGAGCGCAGGGCCAATGAGCAGTTCTTC CASSPTARGTSERRANEQFF
. TRBJ2-3 TRBD2 TRBV3-1 TGTGCCAGCAGCCAATTCAGCGGGGGGGCGTCGAATACGCAGTATTTT CASSQFSGGASNTQYF
once TRBJ2-6 . TRBV6-1 TGTGCCACCGTTAACTCTGGGGCCAACGTCCTGACTTTC CATVNSGANVLTF
. TRBJ2-7 TRBD2 TRBV7-9 TGTGCCAGCAGCTTAGAACTAGCGGGGTCCTACAATGAGCAGTACTTC CASSLELAGSYNEQYF
. TRBJ1-1 . TRBV4-2 TGTGCCAGCAGCCGAGAAGGGACCGATGAAGCTTTCTTT CASSREGTDEAFF
many TRBJ1-4 . TRBV25-1 TGTGCCAGCAGGACAACAGGCGACTCGCTGTTTTTT CASRTTGDSLFF
. TRBJ2-7 . TRBV7-9 TGTGCCAGCAGCTTAGCGGCCCTCCTCTCCTACGTGCAGTACTTC CASSLAALLSYVQYF
. TRBJ1-6 . TRBV2 TGTGCCAGCAGTGATATGTACTCACCCCTCCACTTT CASSDMYSPLHF
few TRBJ2-3 . TRBV4-1 TGCGCCAGCAGCCAGGAGGTGGTGTGGTCAGATACGCAGTATTTT CASSQEVVWSDTQYF
. TRBJ2-5 TRBD2 TRBV9 TGTGCCAGCAGCGCTGGGACTAGCGGCTACAATGAGCAGTACTTC CASSAGTSGYNEQYF
. TRBJ2-3 TRBD2 TRBV12-3/TRBV12-4 TGTGCCAGCAGTTATAGGACTAGCGGGGGGCGCACAGATACGCAGTATTTT CASSYRTSGGRTDTQYF
few TRBJ2-1 . TRBV7-2 TGTGCCAGCAGCTTCCGAGGCAGAGAGTACAATGAGCAGTTCTTC CASSFRGREYNEQFF